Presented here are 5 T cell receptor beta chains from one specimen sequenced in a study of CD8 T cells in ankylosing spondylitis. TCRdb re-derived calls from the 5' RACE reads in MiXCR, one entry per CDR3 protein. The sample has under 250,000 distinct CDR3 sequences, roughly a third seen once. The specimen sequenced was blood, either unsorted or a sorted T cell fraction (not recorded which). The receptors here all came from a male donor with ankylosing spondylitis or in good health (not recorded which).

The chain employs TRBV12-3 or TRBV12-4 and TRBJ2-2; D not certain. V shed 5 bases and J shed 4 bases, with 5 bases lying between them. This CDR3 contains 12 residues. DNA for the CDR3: TGTGCCAGCAGTCCGATCACCGGGGAGCTGTTTTTT. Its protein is CASSPITGELFF.

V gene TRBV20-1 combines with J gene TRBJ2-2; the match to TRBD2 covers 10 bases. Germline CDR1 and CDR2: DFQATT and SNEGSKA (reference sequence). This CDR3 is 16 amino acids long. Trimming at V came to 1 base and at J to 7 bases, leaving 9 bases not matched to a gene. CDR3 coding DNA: TGCAGTGCTAGAGTCGGGTTAGCGGGGGGTGTCGGGGAGCTGTTTTTT. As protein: CSARVGLAGGVGELFF.

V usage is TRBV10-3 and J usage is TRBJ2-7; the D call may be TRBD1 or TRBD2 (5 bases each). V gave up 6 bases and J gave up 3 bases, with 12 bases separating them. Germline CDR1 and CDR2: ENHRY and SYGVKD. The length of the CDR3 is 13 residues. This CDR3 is CAIRGPELYEQYF. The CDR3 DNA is TGTGCCATCAGGGGACCAGAACTCTACGAGCAGTACTTC.

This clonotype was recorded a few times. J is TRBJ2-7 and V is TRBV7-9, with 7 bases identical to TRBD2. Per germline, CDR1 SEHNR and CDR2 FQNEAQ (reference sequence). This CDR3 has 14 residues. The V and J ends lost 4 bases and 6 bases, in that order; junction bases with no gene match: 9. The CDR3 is CASSSQGGIGEQYF. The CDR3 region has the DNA TGTGCCAGCAGCTCCCAGGGAGGGATCGGCGAGCAGTACTTC.

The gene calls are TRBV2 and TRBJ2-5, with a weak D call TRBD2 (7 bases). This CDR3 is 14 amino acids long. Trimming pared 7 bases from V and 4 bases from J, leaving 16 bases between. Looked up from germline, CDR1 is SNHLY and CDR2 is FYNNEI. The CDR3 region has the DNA TGTGCCAGCATGGCGGGGGCCAGAGGAGAGACCCAGTACTTC. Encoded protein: CASMAGARGETQYF.